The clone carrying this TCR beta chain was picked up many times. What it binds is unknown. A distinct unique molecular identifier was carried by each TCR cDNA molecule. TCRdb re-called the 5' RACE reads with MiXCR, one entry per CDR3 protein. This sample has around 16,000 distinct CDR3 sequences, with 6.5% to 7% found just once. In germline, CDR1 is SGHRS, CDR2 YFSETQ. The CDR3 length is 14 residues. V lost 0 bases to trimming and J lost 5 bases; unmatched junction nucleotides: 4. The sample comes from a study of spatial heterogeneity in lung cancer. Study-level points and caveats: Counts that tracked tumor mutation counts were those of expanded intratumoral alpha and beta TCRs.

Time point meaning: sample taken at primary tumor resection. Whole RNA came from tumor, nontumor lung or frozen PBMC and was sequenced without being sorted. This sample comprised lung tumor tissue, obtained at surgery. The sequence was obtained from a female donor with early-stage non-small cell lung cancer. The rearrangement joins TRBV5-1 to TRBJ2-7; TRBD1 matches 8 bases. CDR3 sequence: CASSLGQGHDEQYF. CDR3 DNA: TGCGCCAGCAGCTTGGGACAGGGGCATGACGAGCAGTACTTC.